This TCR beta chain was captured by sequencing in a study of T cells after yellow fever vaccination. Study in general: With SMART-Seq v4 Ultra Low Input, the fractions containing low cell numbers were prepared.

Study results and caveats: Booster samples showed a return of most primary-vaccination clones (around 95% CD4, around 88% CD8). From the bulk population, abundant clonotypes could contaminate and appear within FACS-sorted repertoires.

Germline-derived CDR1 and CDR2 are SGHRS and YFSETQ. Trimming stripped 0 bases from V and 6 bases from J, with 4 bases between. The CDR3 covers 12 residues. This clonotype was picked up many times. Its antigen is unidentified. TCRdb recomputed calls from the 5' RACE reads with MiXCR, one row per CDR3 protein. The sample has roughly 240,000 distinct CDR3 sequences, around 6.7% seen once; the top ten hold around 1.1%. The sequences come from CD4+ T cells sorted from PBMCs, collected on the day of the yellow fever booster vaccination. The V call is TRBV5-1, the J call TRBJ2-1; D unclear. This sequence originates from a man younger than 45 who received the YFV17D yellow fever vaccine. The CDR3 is CASSLVANEQFF. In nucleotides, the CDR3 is TGCGCCAGCAGCTTGGTGGCCAATGAGCAGTTCTTC.